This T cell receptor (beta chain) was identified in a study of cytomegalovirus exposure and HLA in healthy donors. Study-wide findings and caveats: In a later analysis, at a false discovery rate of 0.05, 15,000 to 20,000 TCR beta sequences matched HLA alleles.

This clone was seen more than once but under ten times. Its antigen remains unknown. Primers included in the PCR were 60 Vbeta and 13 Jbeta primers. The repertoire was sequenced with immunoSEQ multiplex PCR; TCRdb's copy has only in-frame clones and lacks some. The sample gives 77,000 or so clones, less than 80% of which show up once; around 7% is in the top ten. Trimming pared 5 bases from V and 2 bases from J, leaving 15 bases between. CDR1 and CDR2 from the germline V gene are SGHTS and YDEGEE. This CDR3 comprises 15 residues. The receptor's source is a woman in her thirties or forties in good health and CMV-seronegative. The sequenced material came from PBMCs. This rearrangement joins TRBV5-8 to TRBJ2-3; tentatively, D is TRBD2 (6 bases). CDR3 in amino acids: CASSPRGWLTDTQYF. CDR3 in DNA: TGTGCCAGCAGTCCCCGGGGGTGGCTCACAGATACGCAGTATTTT.